The 9 T cell receptor beta chains given below trace back to one sample, sequenced in a study of T cell responses to AZD1222 COVID-19 vaccine. Profiling relied on immunoSEQ multiplex PCR, and the TCRdb table lists in-frame clones only, not all of them. The repertoire holds approximately 110,000 clones, 89% seen once, with around 4.5% in the top ten. The sequenced sample was peripheral blood, obtained on day 0 of AZD1222 vaccination. The source of these receptors is an adult in good health.

This rearrangement joins TRBV2 to TRBJ2-2, with 9 bases aligning to TRBD2. The CDR3 extends over 16 amino acids. The J segment lost 1 base and the V segment lost 2 bases, leaving 2 bases of the junction unmatched. CDR1 SNHLY and CDR2 FYNNEI come from the germline V gene. This CDR3 is CASSERLAVNTGELFF. The CDR3 DNA reads TGTGCCAGCAGTGAACGACTAGCGGTGAACACCGGGGAGCTGTTTTTT.

The chain recombines TRBV18 with TRBJ1-1, with unresolved D. Trimming removed 0 bases at V and 1 base at J, with 0 bases between. This CDR3 has 12 residues. CDR1 KGHSH and CDR2 LQKENI come from the germline V gene. This chain's CDR3 is CASSPPNTEAFF. For the CDR3, the DNA is TGTGCCAGCTCACCACCGAACACTGAAGCTTTCTTT.

The chain joins TRBV7-2 to TRBJ2-7, with TRBD2 matching over 9 bases. The trim removed 0 bases at V and 4 bases at J, leaving 4 bases unmatched. Germline assignment: CDR1 SGHTA and CDR2 FQGNSA. The CDR3 loop spans 15 amino acids. The CDR3 bases are TGTGCCAGCAGCTTAGCAGTGGCGGGAGGGTACGAGCAGTACTTC. It yields the protein CASSLAVAGGYEQYF.

The chain recombines TRBV5-1 with TRBJ1-1; weak D call: TRBD1 (5 bases). The CDR3 consists of 15 residues. Per germline, CDR1 SGHRS and CDR2 YFSETQ. V was shortened by 0 bases and J by 1 base, with 10 bases between the two germline ends. This chain's CDR3 is CASSLDGTGNTEAFF. As DNA, the CDR3 is TGCGCCAGCAGCTTGGACGGGACGGGGAACACTGAAGCTTTCTTT.

V and J are TRBV2 and TRBJ2-7, with D unresolved. In germline, CDR1 is SNHLY, CDR2 FYNNEI. The CDR3 consists of 14 residues. With 5 bases removed from V and 0 bases from J, the gap between germline ends came to 11 bases. The CDR3 loop is CASSPFLSSYEQYF. The CDR3 DNA reads TGTGCCAGCAGTCCATTCCTGAGCTCCTACGAGCAGTACTTC.

This clone has only one observation. The CDR3 DNA follows: TGTGCCAGCAGCTGGACAGCTTTCTCCTACGAGCAGTACTTC. This sequence encodes CASSWTAFSYEQYF. The chain combines TRBV7-8 with TRBJ2-7, with a weak D call TRBD1 (6 bases). Germline CDR1 reads SGHVS; CDR2 reads FQNEAQ. The CDR3 has 14 residues. The germline V and J ends were trimmed by 4 bases and 0 bases, with 10 bases remaining between them.

The chain links TRBV27 to TRBJ2-2; D is unclear. The CDR3 is 14 amino acids. Germline V gene data show CDR1 as MNHEY and CDR2 as SMNVEV (reference sequence). V was trimmed by 6 bases and J by 2 bases, leaving 10 bases between them. The CDR3 reads CASSQDTNTGELFF. The CDR3 bases are TGTGCCAGCAGCCAAGACACCAACACCGGGGAGCTGTTTTTT.

The genes are TRBV6-5 and TRBJ1-1; possible D gene TRBD1, 5 bases. CDR1 is MNHEY and CDR2 is SVGAGI in the germline V gene. Between the trimmed V and J ends, which lost 2 bases and 6 bases, there was a span of 10 bases. The CDR3 contains 13 residues. The CDR3 DNA reads as TGTGCCAGCAGTTACGGGGGTCTCGCTGAAGCTTTCTTT. Translated, it gives CASSYGGLAEAFF.

The chain combines TRBV7-9 with TRBJ1-1; 8 positions agree with TRBD1. With V trimmed by 3 bases and J by 1 base, 7 bases remained unmatched. The CDR3 consists of 16 residues. The V gene's germline CDR1 is SEHNR and CDR2 FQNEAQ (reference sequence). CDR3 loop: CASSFRQTGENTEAFF. CDR3 nucleotides: TGTGCCAGCAGCTTCAGACAGACAGGGGAGAACACTGAAGCTTTCTTT.